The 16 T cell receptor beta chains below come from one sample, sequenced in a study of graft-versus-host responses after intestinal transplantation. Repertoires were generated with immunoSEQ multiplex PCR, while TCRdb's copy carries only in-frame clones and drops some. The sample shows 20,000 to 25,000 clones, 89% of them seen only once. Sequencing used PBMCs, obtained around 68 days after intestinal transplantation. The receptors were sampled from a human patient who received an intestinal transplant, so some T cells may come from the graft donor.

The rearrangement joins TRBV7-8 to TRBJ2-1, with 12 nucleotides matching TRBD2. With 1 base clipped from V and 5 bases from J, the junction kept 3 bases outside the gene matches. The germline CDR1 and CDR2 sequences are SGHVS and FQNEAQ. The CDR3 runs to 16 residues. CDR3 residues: CASSLGLAGVHNEQFF. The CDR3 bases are TGTGCCAGCAGCTTAGGACTAGCGGGGGTACACAATGAGCAGTTCTTC.

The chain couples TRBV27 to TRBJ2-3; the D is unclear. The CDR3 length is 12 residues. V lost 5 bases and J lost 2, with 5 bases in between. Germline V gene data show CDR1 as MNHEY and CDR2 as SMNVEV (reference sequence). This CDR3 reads CASSGATDTQYF. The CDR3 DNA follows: TGTGCCAGCAGTGGAGCCACAGATACGCAGTATTTT.

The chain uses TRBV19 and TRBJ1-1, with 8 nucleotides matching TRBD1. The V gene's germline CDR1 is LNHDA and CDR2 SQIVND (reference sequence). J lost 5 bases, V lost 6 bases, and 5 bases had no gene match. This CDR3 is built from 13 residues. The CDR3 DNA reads TGTGCCAGTAGCCAGGGGGCCCTGACTGAAGCTTTCTTT. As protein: CASSQGALTEAFF.

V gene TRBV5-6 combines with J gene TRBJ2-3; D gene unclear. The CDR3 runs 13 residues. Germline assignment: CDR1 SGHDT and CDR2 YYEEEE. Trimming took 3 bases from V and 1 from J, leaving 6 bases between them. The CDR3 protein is CASSSERTDTQYF. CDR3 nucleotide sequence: TGTGCCAGCAGCTCCGAACGCACAGATACGCAGTATTTT.

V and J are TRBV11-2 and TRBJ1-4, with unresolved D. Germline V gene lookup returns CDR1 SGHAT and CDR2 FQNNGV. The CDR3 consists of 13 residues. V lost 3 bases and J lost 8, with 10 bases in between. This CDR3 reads CASSLRVGEKLFF. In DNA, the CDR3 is TGTGCCAGCAGCTTGAGGGTTGGAGAAAAACTGTTTTTT. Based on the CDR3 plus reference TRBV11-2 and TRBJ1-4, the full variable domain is EAGVAQSPRYKIIEKRQSVAFWCNPISGHATLYWYQQILGQGPKLLIQFQNNGVVDDSQLPKDRFSAERLKGVDSTLKIQPAKLEDSAVYLCASSLRVGEKLFFGSGTQLSVL.

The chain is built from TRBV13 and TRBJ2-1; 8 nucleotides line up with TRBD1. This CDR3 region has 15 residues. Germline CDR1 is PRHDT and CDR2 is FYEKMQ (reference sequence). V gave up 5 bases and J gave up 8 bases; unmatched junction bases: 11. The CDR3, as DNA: TGTGCCAGCAGCCAGGCCCGAGACAGGGGACATGAGCAGTTCTTC. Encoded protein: CASSQARDRGHEQFF.

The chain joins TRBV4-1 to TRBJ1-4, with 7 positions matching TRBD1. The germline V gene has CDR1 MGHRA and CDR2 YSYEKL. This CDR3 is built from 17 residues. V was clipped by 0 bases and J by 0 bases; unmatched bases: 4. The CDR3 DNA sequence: TGCGCCAGCAGCCAAGATCAGGGACAGTCAACTAATGAAAAACTGTTTTTT. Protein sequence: CASSQDQGQSTNEKLFF.

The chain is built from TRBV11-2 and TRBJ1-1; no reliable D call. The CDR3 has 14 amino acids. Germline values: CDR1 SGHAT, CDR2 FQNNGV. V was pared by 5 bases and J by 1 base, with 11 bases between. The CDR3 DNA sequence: TGTGCCAGCAGCAAATGGCAGGAGAACACTGAAGCTTTCTTT. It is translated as CASSKWQENTEAFF.

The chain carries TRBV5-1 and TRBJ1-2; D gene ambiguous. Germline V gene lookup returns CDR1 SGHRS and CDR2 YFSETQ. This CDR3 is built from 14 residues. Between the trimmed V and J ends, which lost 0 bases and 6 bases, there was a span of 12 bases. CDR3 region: CASSLGEGENGYTF. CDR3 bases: TGCGCCAGCAGCTTGGGAGAGGGTGAGAATGGCTACACCTTC.

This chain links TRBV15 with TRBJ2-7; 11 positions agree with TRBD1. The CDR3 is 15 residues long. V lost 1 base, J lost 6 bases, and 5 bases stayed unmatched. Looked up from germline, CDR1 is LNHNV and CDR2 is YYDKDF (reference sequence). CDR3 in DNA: TGTGCCACCAGCAGAGTCGGGACAGGGGGTGGCGAGCAGTACTTC. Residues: CATSRVGTGGGEQYF.

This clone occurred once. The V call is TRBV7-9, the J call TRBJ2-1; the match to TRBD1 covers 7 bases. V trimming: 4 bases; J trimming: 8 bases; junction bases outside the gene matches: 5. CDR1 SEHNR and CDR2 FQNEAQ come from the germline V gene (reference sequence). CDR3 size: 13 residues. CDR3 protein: CASSSDRVHEQFF. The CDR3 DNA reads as TGTGCCAGCAGCTCTGACAGGGTCCATGAGCAGTTCTTC.

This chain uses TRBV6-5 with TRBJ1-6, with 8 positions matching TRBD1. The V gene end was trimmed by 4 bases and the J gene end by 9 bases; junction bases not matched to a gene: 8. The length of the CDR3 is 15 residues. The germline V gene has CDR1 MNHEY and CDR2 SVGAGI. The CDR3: CASSLSTGDSSPLHF. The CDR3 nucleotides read TGTGCCAGCAGTTTATCGACAGGGGATAGTTCACCCCTCCACTTT.

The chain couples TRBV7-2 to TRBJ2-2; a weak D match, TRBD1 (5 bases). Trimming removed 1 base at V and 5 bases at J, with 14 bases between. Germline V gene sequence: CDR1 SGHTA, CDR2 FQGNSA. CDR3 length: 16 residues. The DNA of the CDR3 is TGTGCCAGCAGCTTAGAGCTGACGCGGACAACCGGGGAGCTGTTTTTT. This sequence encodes CASSLELTRTTGELFF.

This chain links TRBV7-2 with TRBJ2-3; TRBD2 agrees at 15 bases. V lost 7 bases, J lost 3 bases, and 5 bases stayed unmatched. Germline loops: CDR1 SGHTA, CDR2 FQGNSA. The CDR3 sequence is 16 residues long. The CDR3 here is CASTRTSGGATDTQYF. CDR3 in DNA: TGTGCCAGCACCCGGACTAGCGGGGGGGCAACAGATACGCAGTATTTT.

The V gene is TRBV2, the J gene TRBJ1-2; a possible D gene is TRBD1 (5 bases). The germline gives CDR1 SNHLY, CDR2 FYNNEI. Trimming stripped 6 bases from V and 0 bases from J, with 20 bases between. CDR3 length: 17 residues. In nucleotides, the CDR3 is TGTGCCAGCAGATTCCCCCCTAGGGGACGGACTAACTATGGCTACACCTTC. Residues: CASRFPPRGRTNYGYTF.

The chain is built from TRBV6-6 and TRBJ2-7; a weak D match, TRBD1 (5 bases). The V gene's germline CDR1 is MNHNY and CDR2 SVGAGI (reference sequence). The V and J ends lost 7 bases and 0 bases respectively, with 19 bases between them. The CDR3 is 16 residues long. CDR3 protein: CASTHGERTSSYEQYF. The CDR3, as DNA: TGTGCCAGCACCCATGGAGAGAGGACAAGCTCCTACGAGCAGTACTTC.